This paragraph reports one T cell receptor beta chain. What it recognizes is unknown. PCR amplification relied on 60 Vbeta primers (plus 13 Jbeta primers). TCRdb's copy holds only in-frame clones and misses some; the assay was immunoSEQ multiplex PCR. The sample has 150,000 or so clones; the top ten hold less than 2%. This specimen comes from a study of cytomegalovirus exposure and HLA in healthy donors. Overall study context: Earlier, 150 million to 200 million T cells were analyzed, and fewer than 120 million unique TCR beta sequences were found among them. Overall study results and limits: A later analysis showed HLA-associated TCR beta chains outstripping equally common others in clonal expansion. An ancestry cluster, one associated with Asian ancestry, reportedly showed fewer N-insertions than the approximately 670-donor mean in a later analysis.

The germline CDR1 and CDR2 sequences are LNHDA and SQIVND (reference sequence). V shed 6 bases and J 3 bases; nucleotides not matched to a gene: 12. The CDR3 loop spans 16 amino acids. This chain joins TRBV19 and TRBJ2-7, with TRBD1 identical over 9 bases. Specimen: PBMCs. The sequence derives from a man aged 18 to 35 in good health and CMV-seronegative. The CDR3 loop reads CASRPTGTGSVYEQYF. The CDR3 DNA sequence: TGTGCCAGTAGACCCACCGGGACAGGGTCCGTCTACGAGCAGTACTTC.